The 20 T cell receptor beta chains reported below all come from one sample, sequenced in a study of shared clonotypes between healthy human individuals. Using immunoSEQ multiplex PCR, the repertoire was profiled, and TCRdb retains in-frame clones only, with some absent. The sample lists about 2.4 million clones, over 85% occurring once. The specimen was naive CD4+ T cells from PBMCs. The subset here: CD45RA+ positively selected. The receptors were sampled from a young man in good health. Some clones in this sample may be carry-over from other donors' samples.

The chain uses TRBV7-2 and TRBJ2-7, with a tentative D call TRBD2 (6 bases). Germline lookup yields CDR1 SGHTA and CDR2 FQGNSA. This CDR3 comprises 13 residues. V lost 2 bases and J lost 6, with 11 bases in between. The CDR3 region has the DNA TGTGCCAGCAGCTTATCTTGGGGGGTCGAGCAGTACTTC. This codes for CASSLSWGVEQYF.

This clone has only one observation. The chain uses TRBV5-6 and TRBJ2-1; 10 nucleotides align to TRBD2. J gave up 5 bases and V 4 bases, and 3 bases lay outside the gene matches. This CDR3 has 14 amino acids. Germline-derived CDR1 and CDR2 are SGHDT and YYEEEE. The DNA of the CDR3 is TGTGCCAGCAGCGCCGGACTAGCGGACAATGAGCAGTTCTTC. This sequence encodes CASSAGLADNEQFF.

V and J are TRBV11-3 and TRBJ2-1; D unresolved. The germline gives CDR1 SGHNT, CDR2 YENEEA. The CDR3 length is 12 residues. Trimming took 3 bases from V and 6 from J, leaving 6 bases between them. The CDR3 bases are TGTGCCAGCAGCTTGGACCGCAATGAGCAGTTCTTC. Translation: CASSLDRNEQFF.

The genes are TRBV19 and TRBJ1-2, with TRBD1 matching 9 bases. Germline CDR1 and CDR2: LNHDA and SQIVND (reference sequence). The V gene end was trimmed by 5 bases and the J gene end by 4 bases; junction bases not matched to a gene: 8. The CDR3 totals 15 residues. The CDR3 protein is CASSPSDRGGYGYTF. CDR3 in DNA: TGTGCCAGTAGTCCTTCGGACAGGGGAGGCTATGGCTACACCTTC.

The V and J genes are TRBV4-1 and TRBJ1-3, with D tentatively TRBD1 (6 bases). CDR3 length: 15 residues. Germline CDR1 and CDR2: MGHRA and YSYEKL. V was cut by 4 bases and J by 4 bases, with 14 bases left in between. The CDR3 protein is CASSLTGTPGNTIYF. The DNA for the CDR3 is TGCGCCAGCAGCCTAACCGGGACACCCGGAAACACCATATATTTT.

The chain is built from TRBV6-6 and TRBJ2-7, with D unresolved. V shed 2 bases and J shed 0 bases, with 11 bases lying between them. The CDR3 consists of 15 residues. Germline-derived CDR1 and CDR2 are MNHNY and SVGAGI (reference sequence). The CDR3 bases are TGTGCCAGCAGTTACCCCAGGTCGAGCTCCTACGAGCAGTACTTC. Translating gives CASSYPRSSSYEQYF.

V is TRBV15 and J is TRBJ1-6; possible D gene TRBD1, 5 bases. The V end was cut by 5 bases, the J end by 3 bases, with 11 bases between. This CDR3 comprises 15 residues. Germline V gene sequence: CDR1 LNHNV, CDR2 YYDKDF (reference sequence). CDR3 protein: CATSSGRIYNSPLHF. The CDR3 DNA sequence: TGTGCCACCAGCTCGGGACGGATCTATAATTCACCCCTCCACTTT.

This clone has just one count. The genes are TRBV7-3 and TRBJ1-1, with no clear D. Trimming cost V 0 bases and J 0 bases, with 17 bases left between them. Germline V lookup: CDR1 SGHTA, CDR2 FQGTGA. The CDR3 loop spans 18 amino acids. The CDR3 is CASSLTSPLAVMNTEAFF. CDR3 nucleotide sequence: TGTGCCAGCAGCTTAACGTCTCCTTTGGCCGTCATGAACACTGAAGCTTTCTTT.

This chain joins TRBV7-9 and TRBJ2-1, with 9 positions matching TRBD2. After removal of 5 bases from V and 9 bases from J, the junction contained 8 bases not matched to a gene. The CDR3 is 14 residues long. The germline CDR1 and CDR2 sequences are SEHNR and FQNEAQ (reference sequence). In DNA form, the CDR3 reads TGTGCCAGCAGCCTATTTAGCGGGAGTAGTGAGCAGTTCTTC. Protein product: CASSLFSGSSEQFF. The complete variable domain, with remaining parts taken from reference TRBV7-9 and TRBJ2-1, reads DTGVSQNPRHKITKRGQNVTFRCDPISEHNRLYWYRQTLGQGPEFLTYFQNEAQLEKSRLLSDRFSAERPKGSFSTLEIQRTEQGDSAMYLCASSLFSGSSEQFFGPGTRLTVL.

This clone was observed a few times. The gene calls are TRBV6-1 and TRBJ1-2; D is possibly TRBD1 (6 bases). The germline V and J ends were trimmed by 8 bases and 8 bases, with 15 bases remaining between them. Per germline, CDR1 MNHNS and CDR2 SASEGT. This CDR3 has 12 amino acids. In DNA, the CDR3 is TGTGCCAGCTCCCCGTCGACAGGAGGCTACACCTTC. Protein product: CASSPSTGGYTF.

This clone was picked up a small number of times. Other DNA sequences in the same sample also yield this CDR3. This chain connects TRBV28 to TRBJ1-1; D is uncertain. Trimming stripped 2 bases from V and 8 bases from J, with 6 bases between. Germline V gives CDR1 MDHEN, CDR2 SYDVKM. The CDR3 contains 11 residues. This CDR3 is CASSLQREAFF. CDR3 nucleotides: TGTGCCAGCAGTTTACAGAGGGAAGCTTTCTTT.

V is TRBV10-3 and J is TRBJ1-5; D perhaps matches TRBD1 (5 bases). The CDR3 contains 13 residues. In germline, CDR1 is ENHRY, CDR2 SYGVKD. V was trimmed by 8 bases and J by 4 bases, leaving 12 bases between them. CDR3 sequence (DNA): TGTGCCATCTCACAGGATTCAAATCAGCCCCAGCATTTT. Translation: CAISQDSNQPQHF.

This rearrangement joins TRBV18 to TRBJ2-7, with TRBD2 matching over 7 bases. The DNA end is a closer match to TRBJ2-5, so the J assignment may be wrong. From germline, CDR1 is KGHSH and CDR2 LQKENI. The CDR3 spans 15 residues. The CDR3 bases are TGTGCCAGCTCACCACCCTGGGGAGGGGCCGAGACCCAGTACTTC. Amino acid sequence: CASSPPWGGAETQYF.

V is TRBV28 and J is TRBJ2-5; D is perhaps TRBD2 (5 bases). Germline V CDR1 and CDR2: MDHEN, SYDVKM. The V end lost 2 bases, the J end lost 7 bases, and 20 bases lay between the germline ends. This CDR3 contains 16 residues. The CDR3 DNA is TGTGCCAGCAGTTTAAGGTCTTCTAGCCTGGTCGGGACCCAGTACTTC. Protein product: CASSLRSSSLVGTQYF.

The chain couples TRBV18 to TRBJ2-4, with 13 bases matching TRBD2. Germline V CDR1 and CDR2: KGHSH, LQKENI. J was trimmed by 4 bases and V by 0 bases; bases with no gene match: 12. The CDR3 has 20 amino acids. In DNA, the CDR3 is TGTGCCAGCTCACCACCGGCAGACGGACTAGCGGGAGAAGCAAAAAACATTCAGTACTTC. Its protein is CASSPPADGLAGEAKNIQYF. The variable domain in full, with the rest retrieved from reference TRBV18 and TRBJ2-4, is NAGVMQNPRHLVRRRGQEARLRCSPMKGHSHVYWYRQLPEEGLKFMVYLQKENIIDESGMPKERFSAEFPKEGPSILRIQQVVRGDSAAYFCASSPPADGLAGEAKNIQYFGAGTRLSVL.

The chain combines TRBV5-4 with TRBJ1-3, with D possibly TRBD1 on 5 matching bases. Germline lookup yields CDR1 SGHNT and CDR2 YYREEE (reference sequence). This CDR3 is built from 14 residues. The V and J ends lost 2 bases and 2 bases respectively, with 8 bases between them. The CDR3 coding sequence is TGTGCCAGCAGCTTTGTAGGGGCTGGAAACACCATATATTTT. It is translated as CASSFVGAGNTIYF.

Here the CDR3 reads CASSDRNGIRANTGELFF. CDR3 in DNA: TGTGCCAGCAGCGACCGGAATGGAATTCGCGCGAACACCGGGGAGCTGTTTTTT. The rearrangement joins TRBV9 to TRBJ2-2; D is ambiguous. Per germline, CDR1 SGDLS and CDR2 YYNGEE. This CDR3 is built from 18 residues. Trimming took 3 bases from V and 0 from J, leaving 18 bases between them.

The chain uses TRBV5-1 and TRBJ1-4; unclear D gene. This CDR3 has 13 amino acids. Trimming cost V 4 bases and J 10 bases, with 14 bases left between them. Germline V lookup: CDR1 SGHRS, CDR2 YFSETQ. CDR3 coding DNA: TGCGCCAGCAGCCCCGGTCAGCTCGGAAAACTGTTTTTT. Protein sequence: CASSPGQLGKLFF.

On this clone: This sample includes further DNA sequences coding for the same CDR3. V usage is TRBV7-9 and J usage is TRBJ2-3; possible D gene TRBD2, 6 bases. The CDR3 contains 15 residues. V lost 0 bases and J 2 bases, leaving 9 bases between the germline ends. CDR1 is SEHNR and CDR2 is FQNEAQ in the germline V gene (reference sequence). CDR3 protein: CASSLAGGSTDTQYF. The DNA for the CDR3 is TGTGCCAGCAGCTTAGCGGGAGGTTCCACAGATACGCAGTATTTT.

This clone has only one observation. The rearrangement uses TRBV19 and TRBJ1-4; D is ambiguous. Trimming took off 0 bases at V and 8 bases at J, with 4 bases between the two ends. The germline gives CDR1 LNHDA, CDR2 SQIVND (reference sequence). The CDR3 spans 12 residues. DNA for the CDR3: TGTGCCAGTAGTATAGATGTGGAAAAACTGTTTTTT. This gives the protein CASSIDVEKLFF.